Listed below are T cell receptor beta chains from one sample, sequenced in a study of Ad26.COV2.S vaccination and SARS-CoV-2 variants. The method was immunoSEQ multiplex PCR; TCRdb's version includes in-frame clones alone and lacks a portion of them. The sample yields about 350,000 clones, roughly 91% seen once. The source material was peripheral blood, sampled in a trial of Ad26.COV2.S vaccine versus placebo. These receptors were obtained from a person between 18 and 65 years old who received the Ad26.COV2.S COVID-19 vaccine or a placebo. Each CDR3 is given with its conserved first and last residue. The D gene is left open where the match is weak. Where a row states a size, it is once, few, many or the class of an expanded clone; other rows omit it.

>TRBJ1-1|TRBD1|NA|TRBV9
CASSRGGWTEAFF
TGTGCCAGCAGCCGAGGGGGCTGGACTGAAGCTTTCTTT
>TRBJ2-7|NA|NA|TRBV5-1
CASSPGGHEQYF
TGCGCCAGCAGCCCGGGTGGCCACGAGCAGTACTTC
>TRBJ2-2|NA|NA|TRBV12-5
CASGLEGSVGELFF
TGTGCTAGTGGTTTGGAGGGGTCCGTCGGGGAGCTGTTTTTT
>TRBJ1-3|NA|NA|TRBV5-1
CASKFGRGSGNTIYF
TGCGCCAGCAAATTTGGACGGGGCTCTGGAAACACCATATATTTT
>TRBJ2-5|NA|NA|TRBV6-1
CASSEGLSLETQYF
TGTGCCAGCAGTGAGGGCCTAAGTCTGGAGACCCAGTACTTC
>TRBJ1-5|TRBD1|NA|TRBV12-3/TRBV12-4
CASSFQGAQPQHF
TGTGCCAGCAGTTTCCAGGGGGCGCAGCCCCAGCATTTT
>TRBJ1-5|NA|NA|TRBV7-2
CASSLTRGAQHF
TGTGCCAGCAGCTTAACGCGGGGAGCCCAGCATTTT
>TRBJ2-4|NA|once|TRBV6-5
CASRRIGGGENIQYF
TGTGCCAGCAGGAGAATAGGGGGCGGGGAAAACATTCAGTACTTC
>TRBJ2-1|NA|NA|TRBV7-8
CASSFQYEQFF
TGTGCCAGCAGCTTCCAGTATGAGCAGTTCTTC
>TRBJ1-1|NA|NA|TRBV5-6
CASSQPGRGAEAFF
TGTGCCAGCAGCCAGCCCGGACGGGGCGCTGAAGCTTTCTTT
>TRBJ1-1|NA|NA|TRBV5-1
CASSLGVGTEAFF
TGCGCCAGCAGCTTGGGGGTAGGCACTGAAGCTTTCTTT
>TRBJ2-5|NA|NA|TRBV30
CAWSDLYQVGQETQYF
TGTGCCTGGAGTGATTTATACCAGGTTGGCCAAGAGACCCAGTACTTC
>TRBJ2-5|TRBD2|NA|TRBV7-8
CASSPLGSGVQETQYF
TGTGCCAGCAGCCCGCTCGGTAGCGGGGTCCAAGAGACCCAGTACTTC
>TRBJ1-1|NA|NA|TRBV6-5
CASSYSGVVNTEAFF
TGTGCCAGCAGTTACTCGGGGGTTGTGAACACTGAAGCTTTCTTT
>TRBJ1-2|NA|NA|TRBV7-8
CASSPAGRNYGYTF
TGTGCCAGCAGCCCAGCCGGAAGGAACTATGGCTACACCTTC
>TRBJ2-2|NA|NA|TRBV2
CASSEEVRGPTGELFF
TGTGCCAGCAGTGAAGAAGTCAGGGGTCCCACCGGGGAGCTGTTTTTT
>TRBJ2-5|TRBD1|NA|TRBV7-3
CASSLYHRGETQYF
TGTGCCAGCAGCTTATATCACAGGGGAGAGACCCAGTACTTC
>TRBJ2-1|NA|NA|TRBV19
CASKQGGDEQFF
TGTGCCAGTAAACAGGGCGGGGATGAGCAGTTCTTC
>TRBJ1-4|NA|NA|TRBV4-3
CASSQGSGTNEKLFF
TGCGCCAGCAGCCAGGGATCAGGGACCAATGAAAAACTGTTTTTT
>TRBJ2-2|TRBD1|NA|TRBV6-5
CATLTGGTGELFF
TGTGCCACCTTGACAGGGGGCACCGGGGAGCTGTTTTTT
>TRBJ2-5|NA|NA|TRBV5-4
CASSWTTHPRETQYF
TGTGCCAGCAGCTGGACCACGCACCCCCGGGAGACCCAGTACTTC
>TRBJ2-1|NA|NA|TRBV6-5
CASRSGATNEQFF
TGTGCCTCGAGGAGTGGGGCCACCAATGAGCAGTTCTTC
>TRBJ1-5|NA|NA|TRBV29-1
CSVGSGITGQPQHF
TGCAGCGTTGGGTCGGGGATTACTGGACAGCCCCAGCATTTT
>TRBJ1-5|TRBD1|NA|TRBV7-9
CASSLGPGGSQPQHF
TGTGCCAGCAGCTTAGGTCCAGGGGGATCTCAGCCCCAGCATTTT
>TRBJ2-7|NA|NA|TRBV15
CATSRDFRGSYEQYF
TGTGCCACCAGCAGAGATTTCCGGGGCTCCTACGAGCAGTACTTC
>TRBJ1-1|TRBD1|NA|TRBV7-9
CASSRDSQRSTEAFF
TGTGCCAGCAGCCGGGACAGCCAAAGGAGCACTGAAGCTTTCTTT
>TRBJ2-1|NA|once|TRBV29-1
CSVVYVASMSWHEQFF
TGCAGCGTTGTGTATGTTGCTAGCATGAGTTGGCATGAGCAGTTCTTC
>TRBJ2-7|NA|NA|TRBV6-8
CASSYSRDGYEQYF
TGTGCCAGCAGTTACTCGAGAGACGGATACGAGCAGTACTTC
>TRBJ1-1|NA|few|TRBV11-2
CASSLGRTEAFF
TGTGCCAGCAGCTTAGGGAGAACTGAAGCTTTCTTT
>TRBJ1-6|NA|NA|TRBV11-1
CASSPTGNSPLHF
TGTGCCAGCAGCCCCACAGGGAATTCACCCCTCCACTTT
>TRBJ1-2|NA|NA|TRBV10-3
CAISEGSGYTF
TGTGCCATCAGTGAGGGTTCTGGCTACACCTTC
>TRBJ1-6|NA|NA|TRBV14
CASSPRVGSPLHF
TGTGCCAGCAGCCCCAGGGTTGGGTCACCCCTCCACTTT
>TRBJ2-3|NA|NA|TRBV7-3
CASSLTGPDTQYF
TGTGCCAGCAGCTTAACGGGCCCAGATACGCAGTATTTT
>TRBJ1-5|NA|once|TRBV12-5
CASGPLQQPQHF
TGTGCTAGTGGTCCCCTCCAACAGCCCCAGCATTTT
>TRBJ1-2|NA|NA|TRBV2
CASSISNYGYTF
TGTGCCAGCAGCATATCTAACTATGGCTACACCTTC
>TRBJ2-5|TRBD1|NA|TRBV5-1
CASSAVGGVGETQYF
TGCGCCAGCAGCGCCGTAGGGGGCGTAGGGGAGACCCAGTACTTC
>TRBJ2-1|NA|once|TRBV3-1/TRBV3-2
CASSQEPGTNYNEQFF
TGTGCCAGCAGCCAAGAGCCGGGGACGAACTACAATGAGCAGTTCTTC
>TRBJ1-1|TRBD1|NA|TRBV19
CASSIYRGMNTEAFF
TGTGCCAGTAGTATTTACAGGGGAATGAACACTGAAGCTTTCTTT
>TRBJ1-4|NA|NA|TRBV5-5
CASSWAIDEKLFF
TGTGCCAGCAGCTGGGCAATAGATGAAAAACTGTTTTTT
>TRBJ1-1|NA|NA|TRBV7-3
CASSLTPPTEAFF
TGTGCCAGCAGCTTAACCCCTCCCACTGAAGCTTTCTTT
>TRBJ2-3|NA|NA|TRBV7-8
CASRQSNPGTDTQYF
TGTGCCAGCAGGCAAAGCAACCCTGGCACAGATACGCAGTATTTT
>TRBJ1-2|NA|NA|TRBV18
CASSPVGDTVYGYTF
TGTGCCAGCTCACCGGTCGGGGATACAGTCTATGGCTACACCTTC
>TRBJ1-2|NA|NA|TRBV27
CASHQVGFGYTF
TGTGCCAGTCACCAGGTCGGGTTTGGCTACACCTTC
>TRBJ2-7|TRBD2|NA|TRBV13
CASSSGTSGIYEQYF
TGTGCCAGCAGCTCCGGGACTAGCGGGATCTACGAGCAGTACTTC
>TRBJ2-1|TRBD1|NA|TRBV11-2
CASVAGGRNNEQFF
TGTGCCAGCGTAGCAGGGGGAAGGAACAATGAGCAGTTCTTC
>TRBJ1-5|NA|few|TRBV6-1
CASSERVWQPQHF
TGTGCCAGCAGTGAGAGGGTCTGGCAGCCCCAGCATTTT
>TRBJ1-1|NA|NA|TRBV12-3/TRBV12-4
CASSFGVPTEAFF
TGTGCCAGCAGTTTTGGGGTGCCCACTGAAGCTTTCTTT
>TRBJ2-1|TRBD1|NA|TRBV9
CASSSWTGDNEQFF
TGTGCCAGCAGCTCTTGGACAGGGGACAATGAGCAGTTCTTC
>TRBJ1-6|NA|few|TRBV9
CASSVGSKNNSPLHF
TGTGCCAGCAGCGTAGGGTCCAAGAATAATTCACCCCTCCACTTT
>TRBJ2-1|NA|once|TRBV10-1
CASSDWGGPYNEQFF
TGCGCCAGCAGTGATTGGGGGGGGCCATACAATGAGCAGTTCTTC